The rows below give T cell receptor beta chains drawn from one sample of a study of shared clonotypes between healthy human individuals. Here immunoSEQ multiplex PCR was the method, and the copy in TCRdb shows in-frame clones only, minus some. This table has approximately 1.9 million clones, about 94% appearing once. The material sequenced was naive CD8+ T cells from PBMCs. Every receptor here comes from a young man in good health. Some clones in this sample may be carry-over from other donors' samples. Both conserved end residues are part of each CDR3. A D gene is named only where the DNA matches it firmly. Size values are once, few and many counts, or a class for expanded clones, and some rows have none.

length	J	size	D	V	CDR3	DNA
14	TRBJ2-5	-	-	TRBV28	CASSLSVSQETQYF	TGTGCCAGCAGTTTAAGTGTCAGTCAAGAGACCCAGTACTTC
14	TRBJ1-3	-	-	TRBV10-3	CAIGLGVSGNTIYF	TGTGCCATCGGGCTGGGGGTTAGTGGAAACACCATATATTTT
14	TRBJ2-7	once	-	TRBV10-1	CASSESGGLGEQYF	TGCGCCAGCAGTGAGTCGGGGGGGCTGGGTGAGCAGTACTTC
18	TRBJ2-1	once	TRBD2	TRBV29-1	CSVDTNSGRAAFYNEQFF	TGCAGCGTCGATACAAATAGCGGGAGGGCCGCTTTCTACAATGAGCAGTTCTTC
16	TRBJ2-1	-	-	TRBV11-2	CASSPQGLIPNNEQFF	TGTGCCAGCAGCCCACAAGGACTTATACCTAACAATGAGCAGTTCTTC
17	TRBJ2-2	-	TRBD1	TRBV2	CASQIDRGHENTGELFF	TGTGCCAGCCAAATAGACAGGGGACACGAAAACACCGGGGAGCTGTTTTTT
15	TRBJ2-1	-	-	TRBV6-5	CASSLDRQIYNEQFF	TGTGCCAGCAGCTTAGACAGACAGATCTACAATGAGCAGTTCTTC
15	TRBJ1-2	-	TRBD1	TRBV4-1	CASSPRTGNNYGYTF	TGCGCCAGCAGCCCCAGGACAGGGAATAACTATGGTTACACCTTC
13	TRBJ1-1	-	TRBD1	TRBV28	CASRQDRVTEAFF	TGTGCCAGCAGGCAGGACAGGGTCACTGAAGCTTTCTTT
14	TRBJ1-5	once	TRBD1	TRBV6-5	CASTDRVGGQPQHF	TGTGCCAGCACCGACAGGGTTGGAGGGCAGCCCCAGCATTTT
16	TRBJ2-7	once	-	TRBV25-1	CASSEWGSGDTYEQYF	TGTGCCAGCAGTGAATGGGGTAGCGGTGACACCTACGAGCAGTACTTC
16	TRBJ2-3	-	TRBD1	TRBV4-3	CASSQEGQGVRDTQYF	TGCGCCAGCAGCCAAGAAGGACAGGGCGTTAGGGATACGCAGTATTTT
16	TRBJ2-7	-	TRBD2	TRBV5-1	CASSPIWGGTFYEQYF	TGCGCCAGCAGCCCGATTTGGGGGGGAACCTTTTACGAGCAGTACTTC
15	TRBJ2-7	-	-	TRBV10-1	CASSESHELGYEQYF	TGCGCCAGCAGTGAGTCCCATGAATTGGGTTACGAGCAGTACTTC
13	TRBJ2-3	-	-	TRBV30	CAWTHNAADTQYF	TGTGCCTGGACACACAACGCCGCAGATACGCAGTATTTT
18	TRBJ2-2	-	TRBD2	TRBV9	CASSVAWEREGITGELFF	TGTGCCAGCAGCGTAGCATGGGAACGGGAGGGAATCACCGGGGAGCTGTTTTTT
15	TRBJ2-1	-	TRBD2	TRBV7-9	CASSLPGLAGDRQFF	TGTGCCAGCAGCTTGCCGGGACTAGCGGGAGATCGGCAGTTCTTC
15	TRBJ2-3	-	-	TRBV10-3	CAISEVAGYTDTQYF	TGTGCCATCAGTGAGGTTGCGGGCTACACAGATACGCAGTATTTT
14	TRBJ2-7	-	-	TRBV27	CASSLWSGHYEQYF	TGTGCCAGCAGTTTATGGTCCGGACACTACGAGCAGTACTTC
13	TRBJ2-2	-	-	TRBV7-8	CASSLYRTGELFF	TGTGCCAGCAGCTTATATAGAACCGGGGAGCTGTTTTTT
14	TRBJ2-3	-	TRBD2	TRBV5-1	CASSTSGSTDTQYF	TGCGCCAGCAGCACTAGCGGGAGCACAGATACGCAGTATTTT
15	TRBJ2-1	-	-	TRBV28	CASSLDAEGYNEQFF	TGTGCCAGCAGTTTAGACGCGGAGGGGTACAATGAGCAGTTCTTC
14	TRBJ2-1	-	-	TRBV6-5	CASSYLSSYNEQFF	TGTGCCAGCAGTTATTTGAGCTCCTACAATGAGCAGTTCTTC
18	TRBJ1-2	-	TRBD1	TRBV7-8	CASSLAPGQGKGGYGYTF	TGTGCCAGCAGCTTAGCCCCGGGACAGGGGAAAGGGGGCTATGGCTACACCTTC
19	TRBJ1-1	-	TRBD1	TRBV7-9	CASSFDILQGKRMNTEAFF	TGTGCCAGCAGCTTTGACATTTTACAGGGGAAGAGGATGAACACTGAAGCTTTCTTT
16	TRBJ2-7	-	TRBD1	TRBV6-1	CASSEWGTGGPYEQYF	TGTGCCAGCAGTGAATGGGGGACAGGGGGCCCCTACGAGCAGTACTTC
13	TRBJ2-7	-	TRBD2	TRBV7-2	CASSAGLASPVGF	TGTGCCAGCAGCGCGGGACTAGCGAGCCCGGTGGGCTTC
17	TRBJ1-5	-	TRBD1	TRBV15	CATSRALWTGSNQPQHF	TGTGCCACCAGCAGGGCCCTTTGGACAGGAAGCAATCAGCCCCAGCATTTT
15	TRBJ2-3	-	-	TRBV12-2	CASRQAAPHTDTQYF	TGTGCAAGTCGTCAGGCTGCCCCCCACACAGATACGCAGTATTTT
15	TRBJ2-7	-	-	TRBV28	CASSLVQEGTYEQYF	TGTGCCAGCAGTTTGGTACAGGAGGGCACTTACGAGCAGTACTTC
18	TRBJ2-7	-	TRBD2	TRBV12-5	CASGLVRSWASGIYEQYF	TGTGCTAGTGGTTTGGTACGGAGTTGGGCTAGCGGGATCTACGAGCAGTACTTC
14	TRBJ2-7	-	-	TRBV4-1	CASSQEPSAYEQYF	TGCGCCAGCAGCCAAGAGCCCAGCGCCTACGAGCAGTACTTC
19	TRBJ2-1	-	TRBD2	TRBV4-3	CASSQIWETSGRFENEQFF	TGCGCCAGCAGCCAGATTTGGGAGACTAGCGGGAGATTCGAGAATGAGCAGTTCTTC
15	TRBJ1-3	-	-	TRBV27	CASSVGGGSGNTIYF	TGTGCCAGCAGTGTGGGGGGTGGGTCTGGAAACACCATATATTTT
15	TRBJ2-7	-	-	TRBV28	CASSLKQYIIYEQYF	TGTGCCAGCAGTTTGAAGCAGTACATCATCTACGAGCAGTACTTC
15	TRBJ2-3	-	-	TRBV4-1	CASRPSRESTDTQYF	TGCGCCAGCAGGCCCTCCCGGGAGAGCACAGATACGCAGTATTTT
15	TRBJ2-3	-	TRBD2	TRBV5-4	CASSSGTRGGDTQYF	TGTGCCAGCAGCTCCGGGACTAGGGGGGGTGATACGCAGTATTTT
16	TRBJ2-1	-	-	TRBV14	CASSQVFVVGGNEQFF	TGTGCCAGCAGCCAAGTGTTCGTGGTAGGCGGAAATGAGCAGTTCTTC
15	TRBJ2-7	-	-	TRBV28	CASSLYQGGYYEQYF	TGTGCCAGCAGTTTGTACCAGGGAGGATACTACGAGCAGTACTTC
15	TRBJ2-1	-	-	TRBV5-6	CASSLGYGAYNEQFF	TGTGCCAGCAGCTTGGGATATGGGGCTTACAATGAGCAGTTCTTC
16	TRBJ2-7	-	TRBD1	TRBV4-1	CASSQGRDRGSYEQYF	TGCGCCAGCAGCCAAGGTCGCGACAGGGGGTCCTACGAGCAGTACTTC
15	TRBJ2-1	-	TRBD2	TRBV9	CASSVVLAAYNEQFF	TGTGCCAGCAGCGTAGTTCTAGCGGCCTACAATGAGCAGTTCTTC
14	TRBJ1-4	-	-	TRBV11-2	CATQLWGKGEKLFF	TGTGCCACCCAACTTTGGGGGAAGGGTGAAAAACTGTTTTTT
15	TRBJ2-7	-	TRBD1	TRBV5-1	CASSHTPGTALEQYF	TGCGCCAGCAGCCACACTCCCGGGACAGCCCTCGAGCAGTACTTC
13	TRBJ2-7	-	-	TRBV19	CASTHRVGYEQYF	TGTGCCAGTACCCACAGGGTCGGCTACGAGCAGTACTTC